The rows below give T cell receptor beta chains drawn from one sample of a study of graft-versus-host responses after intestinal transplantation. Here immunoSEQ multiplex PCR was the method, and the copy in TCRdb shows in-frame clones only, minus some. The sample records 43,000 or so clones, approximately 94% being singletons. Sequenced material: PBMCs, taken more than 310 days after intestinal transplant. The source is a human patient who received an intestinal transplant, so some T cells may come from the graft donor. Each CDR3 is given with its conserved first and last residue. The D gene is left open where the match is weak. For some rows the clone size is stated as once, few or many, or as a class when expanded; others skip it.

V gene: TRBV19; CDR3 length: 13; D gene: -; clone size: -; J gene: TRBJ2-5; CDR3 DNA: TGTGCCAGTAGTTGGCAGGGTCAAGAGACCCAGTACTTC; CDR3 protein: CASSWQGQETQYF
V gene: TRBV5-4; CDR3 length: 13; D gene: -; clone size: -; J gene: TRBJ1-1; CDR3 DNA: TGTGCCAGCAGCCGTGAAAACAGGTTCGAAGCTTTCTTT; CDR3 protein: CASSRENRFEAFF
V gene: TRBV29-1; CDR3 length: 13; D gene: -; clone size: -; J gene: TRBJ1-2; CDR3 DNA: TGCAGCGTTGAAGTAGGGGGAGTAAGAGGCTACACCTTC; CDR3 protein: CSVEVGGVRGYTF
V gene: TRBV27; CDR3 length: 15; D gene: -; clone size: -; J gene: TRBJ2-7; CDR3 DNA: TGTGCCAGCAGCGAGGGGCAGTGGGGGTACTACGAGCAGTACTTC; CDR3 protein: CASSEGQWGYYEQYF
V gene: TRBV6-6; CDR3 length: 15; D gene: TRBD1; clone size: -; J gene: TRBJ2-7; CDR3 DNA: TGTGCCAGCAGTCCTCATAGGACAGGAGCAGACGAGCAGTACTTC; CDR3 protein: CASSPHRTGADEQYF
V gene: TRBV19; CDR3 length: 15; D gene: -; clone size: -; J gene: TRBJ1-2; CDR3 DNA: TGTGCCAGTAGCCCCGAGGGGGGCACGGGCTATGGCTACACCTTC; CDR3 protein: CASSPEGGTGYGYTF
V gene: TRBV10-1; CDR3 length: 14; D gene: -; clone size: -; J gene: TRBJ2-2; CDR3 DNA: TGCGCCAGCAGCCTTCAGAGGGGGGCCGGGGAGCTGTTTTTT; CDR3 protein: CASSLQRGAGELFF
V gene: TRBV7-9; CDR3 length: 16; D gene: TRBD1; clone size: -; J gene: TRBJ1-1; CDR3 DNA: TGTGCCAGCAGCTTATCCGGGACAGGGGGGAGCACTGAAGCTTTCTTT; CDR3 protein: CASSLSGTGGSTEAFF
V gene: TRBV4-2; CDR3 length: 16; D gene: TRBD1; clone size: once; J gene: TRBJ2-7; CDR3 DNA: TGTGCCAGCAGCCAAGGTGCACAGGGGGTTTACGACGAGCAGTACTTC; CDR3 protein: CASSQGAQGVYDEQYF
V gene: TRBV27; CDR3 length: 13; D gene: -; clone size: -; J gene: TRBJ1-1; CDR3 DNA: TGTGCCAGCAGTTGGTCTAATCTCGCGGACGCTTTCTTT; CDR3 protein: CASSWSNLADAFF
V gene: TRBV6-5; CDR3 length: 14; D gene: -; clone size: -; J gene: TRBJ2-7; CDR3 DNA: TGTGCCAGCAGTCCCCTCGGGCGGGTTTACGAGCAGTACTTC; CDR3 protein: CASSPLGRVYEQYF
V gene: TRBV5-4; CDR3 length: 15; D gene: -; clone size: -; J gene: TRBJ1-1; CDR3 DNA: TGTGCCAGCAGCTTGGTAGGCCGGGGGAACACTGAAGCTTTCTTT; CDR3 protein: CASSLVGRGNTEAFF
V gene: TRBV14; CDR3 length: 15; D gene: -; clone size: -; J gene: TRBJ2-5; CDR3 DNA: TGTGCCAGCAGCACCCGAACTCAAGCGAGGGAGACCCAGTACTTC; CDR3 protein: CASSTRTQARETQYF
V gene: TRBV7-2; CDR3 length: 16; D gene: -; clone size: -; J gene: TRBJ2-1; CDR3 DNA: TGTGCCAGCAGCTTAAGCGCGACTAGAGACAACAATGAGCAGTTCTTC; CDR3 protein: CASSLSATRDNNEQFF
V gene: TRBV7-2; CDR3 length: 15; D gene: -; clone size: -; J gene: TRBJ1-4; CDR3 DNA: TGTGCCAGCAGTGTGAGCGGGTTGGGAAACGAAAAACTGTTTTTT; CDR3 protein: CASSVSGLGNEKLFF
V gene: TRBV7-2; CDR3 length: 15; D gene: -; clone size: -; J gene: TRBJ2-5; CDR3 DNA: TGTGCCAGCTCCTCCACACCGGGATTACAAGAGACCCAGTACTTC; CDR3 protein: CASSSTPGLQETQYF
V gene: TRBV6-4; CDR3 length: 14; D gene: -; clone size: -; J gene: TRBJ1-1; CDR3 DNA: TGTGCCAGCAGTGAGGACAGCTGGAACACTGAAGCTTTCTTT; CDR3 protein: CASSEDSWNTEAFF
V gene: TRBV15; CDR3 length: 13; D gene: -; clone size: -; J gene: TRBJ2-6; CDR3 DNA: TGTGCCACCAGCGCGTACGGGGCCAACGTCCTGACTTTC; CDR3 protein: CATSAYGANVLTF
V gene: TRBV7-2; CDR3 length: 16; D gene: TRBD2; clone size: -; J gene: TRBJ2-7; CDR3 DNA: TGTGCCAGCAGCCTCCTCCCCGCGGGAGTAGCGAACGAGCAGTACTTC; CDR3 protein: CASSLLPAGVANEQYF
V gene: TRBV6-6; CDR3 length: 14; D gene: TRBD1; clone size: -; J gene: TRBJ1-2; CDR3 DNA: TGTGCCAGCAGTAGAGGACAGGGGGCCTATGGCTACACCTTC; CDR3 protein: CASSRGQGAYGYTF
V gene: TRBV5-1; CDR3 length: 13; D gene: -; clone size: -; J gene: TRBJ2-3; CDR3 DNA: TGCGCCAGCAGTAGACAAAGAGCAGATACGCAGTATTTT; CDR3 protein: CASSRQRADTQYF
V gene: TRBV14; CDR3 length: 14; D gene: TRBD1; clone size: -; J gene: TRBJ2-3; CDR3 DNA: TGTGCCAGCAGCCCCAGACAGGGGGCAGATACGCAGTATTTT; CDR3 protein: CASSPRQGADTQYF
V gene: TRBV11-2; CDR3 length: 15; D gene: -; clone size: -; J gene: TRBJ2-7; CDR3 DNA: TGTGCCAGCAGCTTAGATTCGGGCAGCATCTACGAGCAGTACTTC; CDR3 protein: CASSLDSGSIYEQYF
V gene: TRBV2; CDR3 length: 11; D gene: -; clone size: -; J gene: TRBJ1-1; CDR3 DNA: TGTGCCAGCATGCCGAACACTGAAGCTTTCTTT; CDR3 protein: CASMPNTEAFF
V gene: TRBV5-4; CDR3 length: 15; D gene: TRBD1; clone size: once; J gene: TRBJ1-3; CDR3 DNA: TGTGCCAGCAGGCCCACAGGGGGCCTTGGAAACACCATATATTTT; CDR3 protein: CASRPTGGLGNTIYF
V gene: TRBV19; CDR3 length: 22; D gene: TRBD1; clone size: -; J gene: TRBJ1-5; CDR3 DNA: TGTGCCAGTAGTGGGCAGGGAGGGGGCTGGGGCCCGGGGCTGGACCCCAATCAGCCCCAGCATTTT; CDR3 protein: CASSGQGGGWGPGLDPNQPQHF
V gene: TRBV18; CDR3 length: 11; D gene: -; clone size: once; J gene: TRBJ1-2; CDR3 DNA: TGTGCCAGCTCACCCGATGATGGCTACACCTTC; CDR3 protein: CASSPDDGYTF
V gene: TRBV28; CDR3 length: 12; D gene: -; clone size: -; J gene: TRBJ2-7; CDR3 DNA: TGTGCCAGCGGGAAAGGGGACTACGAGCAGTACTTC; CDR3 protein: CASGKGDYEQYF
V gene: TRBV28; CDR3 length: 13; D gene: TRBD2; clone size: -; J gene: TRBJ2-7; CDR3 DNA: TGTGCCAGCAGGCGCGGGAGGGCCCTCGAGCAGTACTTC; CDR3 protein: CASRRGRALEQYF
V gene: TRBV5-1; CDR3 length: 14; D gene: -; clone size: -; J gene: TRBJ2-1; CDR3 DNA: TGCGCCAGCAGCCCACGACAGTTTTTCAATGAGCAGTTCTTC; CDR3 protein: CASSPRQFFNEQFF
V gene: TRBV7-9; CDR3 length: 14; D gene: TRBD1; clone size: -; J gene: TRBJ2-7; CDR3 DNA: TGTGCCAGCAGGGCAGGGGGCCACTCCTACGAGCAGTACTTC; CDR3 protein: CASRAGGHSYEQYF
V gene: TRBV29-1; CDR3 length: 14; D gene: -; clone size: -; J gene: TRBJ1-2; CDR3 DNA: TGCAGCGTTCCACCCCAGGGCCACAAGGGTGGCTACACCTTC; CDR3 protein: CSVPPQGHKGGYTF
V gene: TRBV6-1; CDR3 length: 18; D gene: -; clone size: -; J gene: TRBJ2-7; CDR3 DNA: TGTGCCAGCAGTGAAGCCCTCCATCGGCGGCAGGGTGCGTACGAGCAGTACTTC; CDR3 protein: CASSEALHRRQGAYEQYF
V gene: TRBV10-3; CDR3 length: 14; D gene: -; clone size: -; J gene: TRBJ2-1; CDR3 DNA: TGTGCCATCAGTGAAACGGGTTCCTACAATGAGCAGTTCTTC; CDR3 protein: CAISETGSYNEQFF
V gene: TRBV11-2; CDR3 length: 13; D gene: -; clone size: -; J gene: TRBJ2-3; CDR3 DNA: TGTGCCAGCAGCTTCGATCAGGGGGATACGCAGTATTTT; CDR3 protein: CASSFDQGDTQYF
V gene: TRBV28; CDR3 length: 11; D gene: -; clone size: -; J gene: TRBJ2-7; CDR3 DNA: TGTGCCAGCAGTGTCTCCTACGAGCAGTACTTC; CDR3 protein: CASSVSYEQYF
V gene: TRBV2; CDR3 length: 13; D gene: -; clone size: -; J gene: TRBJ2-5; CDR3 DNA: TGTGCCAGCAGTGAAGGTCGGTGGGAGACCCAGTACTTC; CDR3 protein: CASSEGRWETQYF
V gene: TRBV6-9; CDR3 length: 14; D gene: -; clone size: once; J gene: TRBJ1-2; CDR3 DNA: TGTGCCAGCAGCACTGCACAGGGAAAATATGGCTACACCTTC; CDR3 protein: CASSTAQGKYGYTF
V gene: TRBV11-3; CDR3 length: 13; D gene: -; clone size: -; J gene: TRBJ1-2; CDR3 DNA: TGTGCCAGCAGCTTAGAGCAGGGTTCCGGAGACACCTTC; CDR3 protein: CASSLEQGSGDTF
V gene: TRBV30; CDR3 length: 14; D gene: -; clone size: -; J gene: TRBJ2-1; CDR3 DNA: TGTGCCTGGAGTGTACGTGGACACTACAATGAGCAGTTCTTC; CDR3 protein: CAWSVRGHYNEQFF
V gene: TRBV25-1; CDR3 length: 16; D gene: TRBD2; clone size: -; J gene: TRBJ2-5; CDR3 DNA: TGTGCCAGCAGTGAATTCGAAGCGGGAGTTGAAGAGACCCAGTACTTC; CDR3 protein: CASSEFEAGVEETQYF
V gene: TRBV7-2; CDR3 length: 12; D gene: -; clone size: -; J gene: TRBJ1-6; CDR3 DNA: TGTGCCAGCAGCCGACCTCGGGGACCCCTCCACTTT; CDR3 protein: CASSRPRGPLHF
V gene: TRBV5-4; CDR3 length: 17; D gene: -; clone size: -; J gene: TRBJ2-1; CDR3 DNA: TGTGCCAGCAGCTTAGGGGGGAGCGGAGCCTCCTACAATGAGCAGTTCTTC; CDR3 protein: CASSLGGSGASYNEQFF
V gene: TRBV18; CDR3 length: 14; D gene: -; clone size: -; J gene: TRBJ2-7; CDR3 DNA: TGTGCCAGCTCACCGATGGAGGGTTCCTACGAGCAGTACTTC; CDR3 protein: CASSPMEGSYEQYF
V gene: TRBV6-1; CDR3 length: 14; D gene: -; clone size: -; J gene: TRBJ2-7; CDR3 DNA: TGTGCCAGCAGTGTCCCCCGGGACCGGAACGAGCAGTACTTC; CDR3 protein: CASSVPRDRNEQYF
V gene: TRBV6-1; CDR3 length: 18; D gene: -; clone size: -; J gene: TRBJ1-2; CDR3 DNA: TGTGCCAGCAGTGAAATTGGCCCCAAGAGACTGTCCAGTGGTGGCTACACCTTC; CDR3 protein: CASSEIGPKRLSSGGYTF
V gene: TRBV14; CDR3 length: 15; D gene: TRBD2; clone size: -; J gene: TRBJ2-7; CDR3 DNA: TGTGCCAGCAGCCACCAAGCGGGAGGTCGCTACGAGCAGTACTTC; CDR3 protein: CASSHQAGGRYEQYF
V gene: TRBV10-3; CDR3 length: 11; D gene: -; clone size: -; J gene: TRBJ2-2; CDR3 DNA: TGTGCCATCAGCGGCACCGGGGAGCTGTTTTTT; CDR3 protein: CAISGTGELFF
V gene: TRBV5-1; CDR3 length: 17; D gene: -; clone size: -; J gene: TRBJ2-6; CDR3 DNA: TGCGCCAGCAGCTTGGCCGCAGGGTTCTCTGGGGCCAACGTCCTGACTTTC; CDR3 protein: CASSLAAGFSGANVLTF
V gene: TRBV27; CDR3 length: 15; D gene: TRBD1; clone size: -; J gene: TRBJ1-4; CDR3 DNA: TGTGCCAGCAGTTCCTCCGGGACAGGGAATGAAAAACTGTTTTTT; CDR3 protein: CASSSSGTGNEKLFF
V gene: TRBV6-5; CDR3 length: 15; D gene: -; clone size: -; J gene: TRBJ1-4; CDR3 DNA: TGTGCCAGCAGCACGGGGGGAGGTTCCGCTGAAAAACTGTTTTTT; CDR3 protein: CASSTGGGSAEKLFF
V gene: TRBV11-1; CDR3 length: 16; D gene: -; clone size: -; J gene: TRBJ2-3; CDR3 DNA: TGTGCCAGCAGCATCCGCGGGCAATCTAGCACAGATACGCAGTATTTT; CDR3 protein: CASSIRGQSSTDTQYF
V gene: TRBV7-2; CDR3 length: 14; D gene: TRBD1; clone size: -; J gene: TRBJ1-5; CDR3 DNA: TGTGCCAGCAGCTCGCGACAGGGGGCTCAGCCCCAGCATTTT; CDR3 protein: CASSSRQGAQPQHF
V gene: TRBV6-4; CDR3 length: 15; D gene: -; clone size: -; J gene: TRBJ1-6; CDR3 DNA: TGTGCCAGCAGACCCCAAGGAGTCCCTAATTCACCCCTCCACTTT; CDR3 protein: CASRPQGVPNSPLHF
V gene: TRBV2; CDR3 length: 15; D gene: -; clone size: -; J gene: TRBJ1-6; CDR3 DNA: TGTGCCAGCATTATAGACAGGCCCGATAATTCACCCCTCCACTTT; CDR3 protein: CASIIDRPDNSPLHF